Each of the 2 T cell receptor beta chains below was sequenced from the same sample in a study of shared clonotypes between healthy human individuals. The protocol was immunoSEQ multiplex PCR, while the TCRdb copy is restricted to in-frame clones and leaves out a portion. The sample has roughly 1,000,000 clones, 75% to 80% seen once; the top ten hold 0.4% to 0.55%. Sequenced: memory CD4+ T cells from PBMCs. The subset here: CD45RA-negative fraction. Receptor source: a young man in good health. Some clones in this sample may be carry-over from other donors' samples.

The CDR3 DNA sequence: TGCAGCGTTGTGGGTAGCAATCAGCCCCAGCATTTT. Translated, it gives CSVVGSNQPQHF. This chain uses TRBV29-1 with TRBJ1-5; D uncertain. CDR1 SQVTM and CDR2 ANQGSEA come from the germline V gene. The CDR3 runs 12 residues. The ends were cut back, 4 bases at V and 0 bases at J, with 4 bases in the middle.

The chain employs TRBV30 and TRBJ2-3; 10 nucleotides align to TRBD1. Germline lookup yields CDR1 GTSNPN and CDR2 SVGIG (reference sequence). J was trimmed by 4 bases and V by 5 bases; bases with no gene match: 9. This CDR3 contains 15 residues. As DNA, the CDR3 is TGTGCCTGGGAGGAGGGGACAGGGGTCGCAGATACGCAGTATTTT. Protein product: CAWEEGTGVADTQYF.